This T cell receptor (beta chain) originates from a study of T-cell memory formation after mild COVID-19. Study findings and constraints: Pre-infection memory showed some responding clones, and this suggested that cross-reactive memory joined.

V was pared by 4 bases and J by 2 bases, with 13 bases between. The CDR3 has 15 residues. The germline gives CDR1 SGHNT, CDR2 YENEEA. TCRdb re-called the 5' RACE reads with MiXCR, one entry per CDR3 protein. The top ten hold around 12% of the sample, which has 400,000 to 550,000 distinct CDR3 sequences, about 23% seen once. This clonotype was detected once. Its antigen is as yet unknown. The sequence was obtained from an adult woman who had mild COVID-19 (a few samples of this study predate the infection). Cell type and time point are not known. The chain has TRBV11-3 and TRBJ2-3; possible D gene TRBD2, 6 bases. Material for sequencing was PBMCs or a T cell subset sorted from them (not recorded which). The CDR3 coding sequence is TGTGCCAGCAGCTCATCACCTAGCGTCACAGATACGCAGTATTTT. Amino acid sequence: CASSSSPSVTDTQYF.